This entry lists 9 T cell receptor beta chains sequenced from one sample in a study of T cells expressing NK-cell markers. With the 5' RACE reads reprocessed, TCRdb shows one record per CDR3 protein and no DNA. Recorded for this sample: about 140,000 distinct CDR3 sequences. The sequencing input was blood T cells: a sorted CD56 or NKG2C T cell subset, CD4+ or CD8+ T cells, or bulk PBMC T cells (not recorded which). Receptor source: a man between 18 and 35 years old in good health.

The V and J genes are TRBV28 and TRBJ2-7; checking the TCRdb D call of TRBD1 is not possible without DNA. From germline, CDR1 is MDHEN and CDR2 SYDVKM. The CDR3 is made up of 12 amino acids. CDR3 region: CASLQQAGEQYF.

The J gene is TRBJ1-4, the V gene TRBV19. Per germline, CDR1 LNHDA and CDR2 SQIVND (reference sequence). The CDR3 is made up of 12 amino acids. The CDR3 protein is CASGPTNEKLFF.

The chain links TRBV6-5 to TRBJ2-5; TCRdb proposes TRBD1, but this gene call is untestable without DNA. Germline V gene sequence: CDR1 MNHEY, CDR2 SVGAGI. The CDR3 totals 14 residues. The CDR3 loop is CASSYSTGGETQYF.

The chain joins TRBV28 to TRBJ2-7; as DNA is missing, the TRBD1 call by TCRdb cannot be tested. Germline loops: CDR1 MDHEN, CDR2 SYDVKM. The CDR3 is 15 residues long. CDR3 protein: CASSFQRDRGYEQYF.

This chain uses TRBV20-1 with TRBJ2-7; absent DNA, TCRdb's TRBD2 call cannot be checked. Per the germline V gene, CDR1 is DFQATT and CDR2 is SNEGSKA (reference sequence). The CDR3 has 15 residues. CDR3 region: CSAPTGTRTPYEQYF.

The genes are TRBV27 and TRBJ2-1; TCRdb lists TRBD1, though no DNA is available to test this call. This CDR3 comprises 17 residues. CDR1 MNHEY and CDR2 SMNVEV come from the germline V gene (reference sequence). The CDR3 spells CASSSPESGSPYNEQFF.

CDR3 protein: CASSINREGPSGNTIYF. This chain uses TRBV7-8 with TRBJ1-3. This CDR3 has 17 amino acids. CDR1 SGHVS and CDR2 FQNEAQ come from the germline V gene.

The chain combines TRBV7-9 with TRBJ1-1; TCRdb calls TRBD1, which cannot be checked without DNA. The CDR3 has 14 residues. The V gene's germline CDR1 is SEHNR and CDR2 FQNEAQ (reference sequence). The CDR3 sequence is CARSQGGINTEAFF. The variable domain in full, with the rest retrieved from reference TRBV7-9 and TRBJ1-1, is DTGVSQNPRHKITKRGQNVTFRCDPISEHNRLYWYRQTLGQGPEFLTYFQNEAQLEKSRLLSDRFSAERPKGSFSTLEIQRTEQGDSAMYLCARSQGGINTEAFFGQGTRLTVV.

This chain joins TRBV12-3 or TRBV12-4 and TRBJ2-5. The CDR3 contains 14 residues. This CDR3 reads CASSFESKTETQYF.